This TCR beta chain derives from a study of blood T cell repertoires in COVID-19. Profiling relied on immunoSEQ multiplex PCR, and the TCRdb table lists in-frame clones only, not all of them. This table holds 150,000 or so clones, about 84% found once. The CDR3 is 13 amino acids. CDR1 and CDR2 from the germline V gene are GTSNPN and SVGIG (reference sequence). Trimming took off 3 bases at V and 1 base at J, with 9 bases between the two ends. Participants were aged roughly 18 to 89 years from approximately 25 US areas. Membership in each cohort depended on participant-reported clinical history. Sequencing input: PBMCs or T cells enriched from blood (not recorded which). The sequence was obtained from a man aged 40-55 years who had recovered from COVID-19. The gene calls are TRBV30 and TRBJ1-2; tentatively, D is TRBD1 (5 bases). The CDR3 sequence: CAWREQGNYGYTF. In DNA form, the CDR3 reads TGTGCCTGGAGAGAGCAGGGTAACTATGGCTACACCTTC. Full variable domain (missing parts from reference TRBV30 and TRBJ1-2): SQTIHQWPATLVQPVGSPLSLECTVEGTSNPNLYWYRQAAGRGLQLLFYSVGIGQISSEVPQNLSASRPQDRQFILSSKKLLLSDSGFYLCAWREQGNYGYTFGSGTRLTVV.